The clone carrying this T cell receptor (beta chain) showed up just once. Its antigen is undetermined. Combining a sample-barcoded 5' primer with a J-beta primer mix, a second PCR ran for roughly 6 to 12 cycles. Each CDR3 protein gets one entry after TCRdb re-called the 5' RACE reads with MiXCR. The sample has around 870,000 distinct CDR3 sequences; around 28% are singletons. This sample is drawn from a study of blood T cells in healthy people across ages. V dropped 4 bases and J dropped 9; count of bases not matched to a gene: 27. Germline CDR1 SGHTA, CDR2 FQGNSA. The CDR3 has 20 amino acids. Whole-study results and caveats: Per million T cells, TCR beta diversity dropped about linearly as age rose. Long-lived donors had more naive CD4+ cells and higher diversity than aged donors.

The TCR sequence derives from an elderly woman in good health. The sequencing sample was made of blood. The gene calls are TRBV7-2 and TRBJ2-1; 7 bases match TRBD2. This chain's CDR3 is CASSSYGGGGGSRVSGEQFF. The DNA of the CDR3 is TGTGCCAGCAGCTCTTATGGGGGGGGTGGCGGGAGTAGGGTATCCGGTGAGCAGTTCTTC.